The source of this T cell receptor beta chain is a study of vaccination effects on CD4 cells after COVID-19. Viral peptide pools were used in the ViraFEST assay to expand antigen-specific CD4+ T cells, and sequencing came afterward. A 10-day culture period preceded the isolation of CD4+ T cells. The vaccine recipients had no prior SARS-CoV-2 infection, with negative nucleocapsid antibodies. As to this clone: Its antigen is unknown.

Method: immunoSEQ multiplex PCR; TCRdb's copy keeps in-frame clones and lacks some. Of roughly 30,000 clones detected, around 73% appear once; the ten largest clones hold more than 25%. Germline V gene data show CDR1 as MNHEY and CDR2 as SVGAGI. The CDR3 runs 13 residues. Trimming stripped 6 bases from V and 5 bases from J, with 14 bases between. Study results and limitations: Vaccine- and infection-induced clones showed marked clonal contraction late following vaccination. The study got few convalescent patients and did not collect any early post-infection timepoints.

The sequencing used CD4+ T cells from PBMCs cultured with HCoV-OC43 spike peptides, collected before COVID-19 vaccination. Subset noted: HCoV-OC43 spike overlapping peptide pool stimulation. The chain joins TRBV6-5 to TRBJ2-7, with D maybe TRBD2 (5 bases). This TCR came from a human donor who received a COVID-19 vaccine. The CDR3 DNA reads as TGTGCCAGCAGCCGGAGGATGGGGAACGAGCAGTACTTC. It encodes CASSRRMGNEQYF.